The 31 T cell receptor beta chains below all came from one sample that was sequenced in a study of T cell clonality in common variable immunodeficiency. The data were produced by immunoSEQ multiplex PCR, yet TCRdb's version contains in-frame clones alone and is incomplete. The sample's table shows around 15,000 clones. No antigen is known for these receptors. Study-level points and caveats: Common variable immunodeficiency TCR beta sequences reportedly had fewer deletions and N-nucleotide insertions.

The sample consisted of peripheral blood mononuclear cells. These receptors were obtained from a human donor with common variable immunodeficiency.

Points on this clone: Read coverage stops 3 residues before the CDR3 terminus; the germline J gene supplies the remainder. V gene TRBV19 combines with J gene TRBJ2-2, with TRBD1 matching over 10 bases. Losses at the gene ends were 5 bases for V and 10 bases for J; bases not matched to a gene: 1. Germline loops: CDR1 LNHDA, CDR2 SQIVND (reference sequence). CDR3 length equals 12 residues. CDR3 amino acids: CASSDRGQELFF. The DNA read from the CDR3 is TGTGCCAGTAGTGACAGGGGGCAGGAG.

With respect to this clone: The read ends 3 residues before the CDR3 terminus; that terminus is restored from the germline J gene. The genes are TRBV19 and TRBJ2-1; D is perhaps TRBD1 (6 bases). Per germline, CDR1 LNHDA and CDR2 SQIVND (reference sequence). The CDR3 sequence is 15 residues long. V was pared by 8 bases and J by 3 bases, with 17 bases between. CDR3 amino acids: CASSPTSDSYNEQFF. Partial CDR3 DNA: TGTGCCAGTTCCCCCACGTCGGACAGCTACAATGAG.

Notes on this clone: Read coverage stops 3 residues before the CDR3 terminus; the germline J gene supplies the remainder. The rearrangement links TRBV19 to TRBJ2-2; maybe TRBD1 (5 bases). The CDR3 has 12 residues. V lost 7 bases to trimming and J lost 5 bases, with 8 bases between them. Per the germline V gene, CDR1 is LNHDA and CDR2 is SQIVND (reference sequence). The CDR3 spells CASIRGTGELFF. CDR3 DNA, as far as it was read: TGTGCCAGTATTAGGGGAACCGGGGAG.

In the case of this clone: Read data end 3 residues before the CDR3 end; the end is taken from the germline J gene. This chain uses TRBV30 with TRBJ1-5; TRBD1 agrees at 8 bases. V dropped 0 bases and J dropped 7; count of bases not matched to a gene: 5. This CDR3 comprises 14 residues. Germline V gene data show CDR1 as GTSNPN and CDR2 as SVGIG (reference sequence). This CDR3 is CAWSVPGGRQPQHF. The sequenced CDR3 bases are TGTGCCTGGAGTGTACCAGGGGGCCGGCAGCCC. The variable domain in full, completed from reference TRBV30 and TRBJ1-5, reads SQTIHQWPATLVQPVGSPLSLECTVEGTSNPNLYWYRQAAGRGLQLLFYSVGIGQISSEVPQNLSASRPQDRQFILSSKKLLLSDSGFYLCAWSVPGGRQPQHFGDGTRLSIL.

On this clone: With the read ending 3 residues before the CDR3 end, the germline J gene is used to fill in that end. This chain joins TRBV19 and TRBJ1-1, with TRBD1 matching 8 bases. The CDR3 spans 13 residues. Germline assignment: CDR1 LNHDA and CDR2 SQIVND (reference sequence). V shed 9 bases and J 1 base; nucleotides not matched to a gene: 4. This chain's CDR3 is CASKTGENTEAFF. Partial CDR3 DNA: TGTGCCAGCAAGACAGGGGAGAACACTGAA.

Worth noting for this clone: The sequenced fragment ends 3 residues before the CDR3 boundary, so the rest is inferred from the germline J gene. The rearrangement joins TRBV9 to TRBJ2-5, with 7 bases aligning to TRBD1. The CDR3 spans 15 residues. CDR1 SGDLS and CDR2 YYNGEE come from the germline V gene. V shed 3 bases and J 3 bases; nucleotides not matched to a gene: 8. The part of the CDR3 DNA that was read is TGTGCCAGCAGCGCCAATCCCGGGACAGAAGAGACC. Its translation is CASSANPGTEET. The complete CDR3 reads CASSANPGTEETQYF.

With respect to this clone: The sequence runs out 3 residues before the end of the CDR3; the remainder is reconstructed from the germline J gene. The J gene is TRBJ2-3, the V gene TRBV5-4; 7 positions match TRBD1. CDR3 length equals 14 residues. V shed 4 bases and J 2 bases; nucleotides not matched to a gene: 4. Germline lookup yields CDR1 SGHNT and CDR2 YYREEE (reference sequence). The CDR3 DNA, read in part, is TGTGCCAGCAGCGGGGGACAGATCACAGATACG. It codes for CASSGGQITDT. The complete CDR3 sequence is CASSGGQITDTQYF.

A note on this clone: With the read ending 3 residues before the CDR3 end, the germline J gene is used to fill in that end. The V call is TRBV11-2, the J call TRBJ2-7; D is undetermined. With 0 bases removed from V and 2 bases from J, the gap between germline ends came to 8 bases. Germline V gives CDR1 SGHAT, CDR2 FQNNGV. This CDR3 is built from 14 residues. This CDR3 reads CASSLDKVTYEQYF. Partial CDR3 DNA: TGTGCCAGCAGCTTAGATAAGGTAACCTACGAG.

A note on this clone: Sequencing ends 3 residues short of the CDR3 end; the germline J gene provides the rest. V usage is TRBV11-2 and J usage is TRBJ1-6; 8 bases are a match to TRBD1. V was pared by 5 bases and J by 7 bases, with 4 bases of the junction left unmatched. Germline assignment: CDR1 SGHAT and CDR2 FQNNGV. The CDR3 has 14 residues. CDR3 residues: CASSRDRTNSPLHF. CDR3 DNA, as far as it was read: TGTGCCAGCAGCCGGGACAGGACAAATTCACCC.

Of note for this clone: The CDR3 is cut off 3 residues early in the read; its end comes from the germline J gene. This chain uses TRBV7-4 with TRBJ1-5, with a weak D call TRBD1 (6 bases). Per the germline V gene, CDR1 is SGHVT and CDR2 is SQSDAQ. This CDR3 is 12 amino acids long. Trimming stripped 4 bases from V and 7 bases from J, with 8 bases between. CDR3 region: CASSYRDQPQHF. The part of the CDR3 DNA that was read is TGTGCCAGCAGCTACAGGGACCAGCCC.

About this clone itself: The missing CDR3 end, 3 residues past where the read stops, is filled in from the germline J gene. The V and J genes are TRBV11-3 and TRBJ2-7, with a tentative D call TRBD2 (5 bases). Germline CDR1 SGHNT, CDR2 YENEEA. The CDR3 contains 13 residues. The V end lost 4 bases, the J end lost 6 bases, and 13 bases lay between the germline ends. The sequenced part of the CDR3 DNA is TGTGCCAGCAGCTCCGGACTGGAGTTCGAG. It translates to CASSSGLEFE. In full, the CDR3 is CASSSGLEFEQYF.

Comment on this clone: The read comes to an end 3 residues before the CDR3 does, leaving the germline J gene to fill in the end. This sequence joins TRBV7-3 and TRBJ1-1; TRBD1 matches at 7 bases. The CDR3 runs to 17 residues. Germline loops: CDR1 SGHTA, CDR2 FQGTGA. CDR3 residues: CASSLPQGQSVGVEAFF. The covered CDR3 bases are TGTGCCAGCAGCTTACCTCAGGGACAGTCGGTAGGGGTCGAA.

A note on this clone: The read stops 3 residues short of the end of the CDR3; the missing end is completed from the germline J gene. The rearrangement links TRBV7-2 to TRBJ1-5; D is undetermined. Trimming stripped 1 base from V and 2 bases from J, with 6 bases between. The CDR3 is 14 amino acids. CDR1 is SGHTA, CDR2 FQGNSA, per germline. CDR3 sequence: CASSLDPGNQPQHF. The CDR3 DNA, read in part, is TGTGCCAGCAGCTTAGATCCGGGCAATCAGCCC.

As for this clone: The CDR3 extends 3 residues past the end of the read, so its final part is completed from the germline J gene. The V and J genes are TRBV5-5 and TRBJ2-1; 7 bases align to TRBD1. There are 15 residues in the CDR3. The V segment lost 5 bases and the J segment 3 bases; nucleotides outside the gene matches: 8. Germline V CDR1 and CDR2: SGHKS, YYEKEE (reference sequence). CDR3 region: CASSLRDRFYNEQFF. Partial CDR3 DNA: TGTGCCAGCAGTCTCCGGGACAGATTCTACAATGAG.

Concerning this clone itself: The missing CDR3 end, 3 residues past where the read stops, is filled in from the germline J gene. The rearrangement uses TRBV18 and TRBJ1-2; D perhaps matches TRBD1 (5 bases). Germline loops: CDR1 KGHSH, CDR2 LQKENI. The CDR3 is made up of 15 amino acids. V lost 0 bases and J lost 5, with 13 bases in between. The CDR3: CASSPPGLWGYGYTF. Partial CDR3 DNA: TGTGCCAGCTCACCACCGGGACTCTGGGGGTATGGC.

Concerning this clone itself: The CDR3 extends 3 residues past the end of the read, so its final part is completed from the germline J gene. The chain has TRBV10-2 and TRBJ1-4, with 8 bases aligning to TRBD1. The germline gives CDR1 WSHSY, CDR2 SAAADI. The ends lost 7 bases at V and 4 bases at J; junction bases unmatched: 5. The CDR3 is made up of 14 amino acids. The CDR3 protein is CASKPGQDNEKLFF. The part of the CDR3 DNA that was read is TGCGCCAGCAAGCCGGGACAGGATAATGAAAAA.

Comments on this clone: The read stops 3 residues short of the end of the CDR3; the missing end is completed from the germline J gene. The chain uses TRBV7-2 and TRBJ1-4, with D tentatively TRBD1 (6 bases). V lost 2 bases to trimming and J lost 8 bases, with 12 bases between them. Germline values: CDR1 SGHTA, CDR2 FQGNSA. This CDR3 region has 14 residues. The DNA read from the CDR3 is TGTGCCAGCAGCTTACAGGGGAACCGAGAAAAA. Protein sequence: CASSLQGNREK. The complete CDR3 protein is CASSLQGNREKLFF. Filled out from reference TRBV7-2 and TRBJ1-4, the complete variable domain reads GAGVSQSPSNKVTEKGKDVELRCDPISGHTALYWYRQSLGQGLEFLIYFQGNSAPDKSGLPSDRFSAERTGGSVSTLTIQRTQQEDSAVYLCASSLQGNREKLFFGSGTQLSVL.

Here the CDR3 reads CSARVAGQGGDNEQFF. CDR3 DNA, as far as it was read: TGCAGTGCTAGAGTAGCGGGACAGGGAGGGGACAATGAG. This chain connects TRBV20-1 to TRBJ2-1; a possible D gene is TRBD1 (9 bases). The CDR3 end is not reached by the read, which stops 3 residues before it; the germline J gene fills it in. Per the germline V gene, CDR1 is DFQATT and CDR2 is SNEGSKA (reference sequence). The CDR3 length is 16 residues. The V and J ends lost 1 base and 5 bases respectively, with 18 bases between them.

Its frequency marks this clone as medium-sized. The CDR3 end is not reached by the read, which stops 3 residues before it; the germline J gene fills it in. This sequence joins TRBV6-2 or TRBV6-3 and TRBJ1-5; possible D gene TRBD1, 6 bases. Germline CDR1 is MNHEY and CDR2 is SVGEGT. V was shortened by 6 bases and J by 2 bases, with 8 bases between the two germline ends. This CDR3 contains 13 residues. Incomplete CDR3 DNA: TGTGCCAGCAGCAGGGGCGGCAATCAGCCC. Translating gives CASSRGGNQP. The CDR3 as a whole reads CASSRGGNQPQHF.

Comments on this clone: Read coverage stops 3 residues before the CDR3 terminus; the germline J gene supplies the remainder. This sequence joins TRBV7-6 and TRBJ2-1; 9 bases fit TRBD2. The CDR3 runs 17 residues. Losses at the gene ends were 0 bases for V and 5 bases for J; bases not matched to a gene: 8. The V gene's germline CDR1 is SGHVS and CDR2 FNYEAQ. The DNA read from the CDR3 is TGTGCCAGCAGCTTAGCGCTGGGGGCGGGAGGGGACAATGAG. This gives the protein CASSLALGAGGDNE. The CDR3 as a whole reads CASSLALGAGGDNEQFF.

Notes on this clone: The read ends 3 residues before the CDR3 terminus; that terminus is restored from the germline J gene. The chain joins TRBV30 to TRBJ1-3; D remains unclear. CDR3 length: 15 residues. CDR1 GTSNPN and CDR2 SVGIG come from the germline V gene (reference sequence). V shed 0 bases and J shed 0 bases, with 9 bases lying between them. CDR3 DNA, as far as it was read: TGTGCCTGGAGTGTAGGAGGGTACTCTGGAAACACC. This translates into CAWSVGGYSGNT. The entire CDR3 is CAWSVGGYSGNTIYF.

Remarks on this clone: The read terminates 3 residues ahead of where the CDR3 ends, so the germline J gene completes it. This chain connects TRBV4-2 to TRBJ2-7, with 12 bases aligning to TRBD2. Germline CDR1 and CDR2: LGHNA and YNFKEQ. This CDR3 comprises 20 residues. The V and J ends lost 4 bases and 4 bases, in that order; junction bases with no gene match: 20. This CDR3 is CASSPPVRGPSGRARYEQYF. The CDR3 DNA, read in part, is TGTGCCAGCAGCCCCCCCGTGCGGGGGCCTAGCGGGAGGGCCAGGTACGAG.

Comments on this clone: The read stops 3 residues short of the end of the CDR3; the missing end is completed from the germline J gene. The rearrangement uses TRBV6-1 and TRBJ1-2; 10 bases align to TRBD1. This CDR3 comprises 15 residues. Trimming at V came to 2 bases and at J to 2 bases, leaving 2 bases not matched to a gene. CDR1 is MNHNS, CDR2 SASEGT, per germline. The CDR3 here is CASSELGQGNYGYTF. The sequenced part of the CDR3 DNA is TGTGCCAGCAGTGAATTGGGACAGGGGAACTATGGC.

Remarks on this clone: The read gets to within 3 residues of the CDR3 end, and the germline J gene fills in the rest. The V gene is TRBV20-1, the J gene TRBJ2-3; TRBD2 aligns across 12 bases. V lost 6 bases, J lost 2 bases, and 6 bases stayed unmatched. The germline gives CDR1 DFQATT, CDR2 SNEGSKA (reference sequence). CDR3 length: 15 amino acids. CDR3 protein: CSAQTSGGPTDTQYF. The sequenced CDR3 bases are TGCAGTGCCCAGACTAGCGGGGGTCCCACAGATACG.

A note on this clone: At one end, the junction sequence differs from germline, possibly due to a read error. The read is 3 residues too short to cover the CDR3 end, so that end is filled in from the germline J gene. V is TRBV4-2 and J is TRBJ2-5, with 7 nucleotides matching TRBD2. CDR1 LGHNA and CDR2 YNFKEQ come from the germline V gene. The CDR3 totals 15 residues. CDR3 DNA, as far as it was read: TGCGCCAGCAGCCAAGATCCCGGGGGAGGGGAGACC. Translating gives CASSQDPGGGET. The CDR3, in full, reads CASSQDPGGGETQYF.

CDR3 region: CASSPQTGSHEQYF. The sequenced CDR3 bases are TGTGCCAGCAGCCCCCAGACAGGTAGCCACGAG. This chain links TRBV5-5 with TRBJ2-7, with D maybe TRBD1 (6 bases). Read sequence stops 3 residues before the CDR3 end, and the germline J gene provides the missing end. The V gene lost 4 bases and the J gene lost 5 bases, with 16 bases spanning the gap. Per the germline V gene, CDR1 is SGHKS and CDR2 is YYEKEE (reference sequence). The CDR3 totals 14 residues.

As regards this clone: The missing CDR3 end, 3 residues past where the read stops, is filled in from the germline J gene. V is TRBV10-3 and J is TRBJ2-2; 8 nucleotides align to TRBD2. CDR1 and CDR2 (germline): ENHRY, SYGVKD. The J segment lost 7 bases and the V segment lost 8 bases, leaving 15 bases of the junction unmatched. This CDR3 spans 16 amino acids. The CDR3 DNA, read in part, is TGTGCCATCGGTGCCGAACGGGGGGGCCTTGACGGGGAG. Translating it yields CAIGAERGGLDGE. The CDR3 in full is CAIGAERGGLDGELFF.

Turning to this clone: Read data end 3 residues before the CDR3 end; the end is taken from the germline J gene. V gene TRBV7-9 combines with J gene TRBJ2-1; 8 bases line up with TRBD2. Trimming at V came to 0 bases and at J to 4 bases, leaving 2 bases not matched to a gene. In germline, CDR1 is SEHNR, CDR2 FQNEAQ (reference sequence). The CDR3 extends over 15 amino acids. CDR3 loop: CASSLARGGYNEQFF. The part of the CDR3 DNA that was read is TGTGCCAGCAGCTTAGCACGGGGGGGGTACAATGAG.

Comment on this clone: The read ends 3 residues shy of where the CDR3 ends; the end is completed using the germline J gene. The chain couples TRBV2 to TRBJ2-1; D remains unclear. CDR1 SNHLY and CDR2 FYNNEI come from the germline V gene. The CDR3 is made up of 14 amino acids. Deletions cut 9 bases from V and 4 bases from J, with 16 bases between. The CDR3 DNA, read in part, is TGTGCCAGGAAGCGTCCGGATGGATACAATGAG. Translating it yields CARKRPDGYNE. The full CDR3 reads CARKRPDGYNEQFF.

A remark on this clone: The read terminates 3 residues before the CDR3 end, so the remaining end is supplied by the germline J gene. The chain is built from TRBV30 and TRBJ2-2; 9 bases match TRBD1. Germline V gene data show CDR1 as GTSNPN and CDR2 as SVGIG (reference sequence). J was trimmed by 3 bases and V by 8 bases; bases with no gene match: 22. The length of the CDR3 is 19 residues. The CDR3: CAGRSGQGGFGVDTGELFF. CDR3 DNA (partial): TGTGCCGGGCGCTCGGGACAGGGAGGGTTCGGAGTAGACACCGGGGAG.

On this clone: Sequencing ends 3 residues short of the CDR3 end; the germline J gene provides the rest. The chain combines TRBV20-1 with TRBJ1-1; tentatively, D is TRBD1 (5 bases). Deletions cut 3 bases from V and 3 bases from J, with 11 bases between. The CDR3 totals 13 residues. Germline CDR1 is DFQATT and CDR2 is SNEGSKA (reference sequence). The covered CDR3 bases are TGCAGTGCTAGTCCCCGGGGGGACACTGAA. Protein product: CSASPRGDTE. Given in full, the CDR3 is CSASPRGDTEAFF.